The rows below give T cell receptor beta chains drawn from one sample of a study of cytomegalovirus exposure and HLA in healthy donors. TCRdb keeps only in-frame clones here, not all; method: immunoSEQ multiplex PCR. The sample has under 200,000 clones; more than 75% are singletons. Sequencing was carried out using PBMCs. The origin of the receptors is a woman aged 50 to 65 in good health and CMV-seropositive. The CDR3 runs from the conserved cysteine through the conserved F or W. D genes are given only for firm matches. The size of a clone is reported for some rows only, either as once, few or many, or as a class for expanded clones.

CDR3 | DNA | D | J | V | size
CASRVTGLYGYTF | TGCGCCAGCAGAGTGACAGGTCTCTATGGCTACACCTTC | . | TRBJ1-2 | TRBV5-1 | .
CASSMGSGAPTYEQYF | TGTGCCAGTAGTATGGGGAGCGGGGCCCCTACCTACGAGCAGTACTTC | TRBD2 | TRBJ2-7 | TRBV19 | .
CASSLSGQGTLEQFF | TGTGCCAGCAGTTTATCTGGACAGGGGACCCTGGAGCAGTTCTTC | TRBD1 | TRBJ2-1 | TRBV28 | .
CASSYSGLGVNEQFF | TGTGCCAGCAGTTACTCGGGTCTCGGAGTCAATGAGCAGTTCTTC | . | TRBJ2-1 | TRBV6-5 | .
CASTNPSGYGYTF | TGTGCCAGCACTAATCCCTCGGGCTATGGCTACACCTTC | . | TRBJ1-2 | TRBV28 | few
CASSATVLRPLYGYTF | TGTGCCAGCAGTGCGACAGTCTTACGCCCGCTGTATGGCTACACCTTC | . | TRBJ1-2 | TRBV6-1 | .
CASSAGPGSQYF | TGTGCTAGCAGCGCGGGACCCGGGTCCCAGTACTTC | . | TRBJ2-5 | TRBV7-7 | once
CASSATSSYNEQFF | TGTGCCAGCAGCGCGACTAGCTCCTACAATGAGCAGTTCTTC | . | TRBJ2-1 | TRBV7-3 | .
CASSLGPGGYGYTF | TGTGCCAGCAGCTTAGGGCCCGGGGGTTACGGCTACACCTTC | . | TRBJ1-2 | TRBV7-9 | once
CASSELGTGANQPQHF | TGTGCCAGCAGTGAATTGGGGACAGGGGCCAATCAGCCCCAGCATTTT | TRBD1 | TRBJ1-5 | TRBV6-1 | once
CASSPESGVGELFF | TGTGCCAGCAGCCCGGAATCAGGGGTCGGGGAGCTGTTTTTT | . | TRBJ2-2 | TRBV5-4 | .
CASRQRLANTGELFF | TGTGCCAGCAGACAACGACTAGCGAACACCGGGGAGCTGTTTTTT | . | TRBJ2-2 | TRBV11-2 | .
CASSMGQNYGYTF | TGTGCCAGTAGTATGGGACAGAACTATGGCTACACCTTC | TRBD1 | TRBJ1-2 | TRBV19 | .
CASSPSAGTGGHTEAFF | TGTGCCAGCAGCCCCTCGGCAGGGACAGGGGGCCACACTGAAGCTTTCTTT | TRBD1 | TRBJ1-1 | TRBV11-3 | .
CASSLGLAAYNEQFF | TGTGCCAGCAGCTTGGGGCTAGCGGCCTACAATGAGCAGTTCTTC | TRBD2 | TRBJ2-1 | TRBV5-8 | .
CASSEGGGDYNEQFF | TGTGCCAGCTCCGAGGGGGGAGGGGACTACAATGAGCAGTTCTTC | . | TRBJ2-1 | TRBV5-4 | .
CASTPDRGTGELFF | TGTGCCAGCACCCCGGACAGGGGGACCGGGGAGCTGTTTTTT | TRBD1 | TRBJ2-2 | TRBV6-1 | .
CASQVHTEAFF | TGTGCCAGCCAGGTCCACACTGAAGCTTTCTTT | . | TRBJ1-1 | TRBV6-5 | .
CAWTQRGEKLFF | TGTGCCTGGACCCAACGGGGGGAAAAACTGTTTTTT | . | TRBJ1-4 | TRBV30 | .
CASSEPTFSTGRVGNQPQHF | TGTGCCAGCAGTGAACCAACTTTCTCGACAGGTAGAGTTGGCAATCAGCCCCAGCATTTT | . | TRBJ1-5 | TRBV6-1 | .
CAISREASGANVLTF | TGTGCCATCAGCCGAGAGGCCTCTGGGGCCAACGTCCTGACTTTC | . | TRBJ2-6 | TRBV10-3 | .
CASSLDYRENEKLFF | TGCGCCAGCAGCTTGGATTACAGGGAAAATGAAAAACTGTTTTTT | . | TRBJ1-4 | TRBV5-1 | .
CASSDRYLAPSEQFF | TGTGCCAGCAGTGACAGGTATTTGGCCCCTTCTGAGCAGTTCTTC | . | TRBJ2-1 | TRBV6-1 | .
CASSPDSGVYEQYF | TGTGCCAGCAGCCCTGACAGCGGGGTCTACGAGCAGTACTTC | TRBD2 | TRBJ2-7 | TRBV9 | .
CASSLGQGIQETQYF | TGTGCCAGCAGCTTGGGACAGGGAATTCAAGAGACCCAGTACTTC | TRBD1 | TRBJ2-5 | TRBV7-9 | .
CASSNGLYTGELFF | TGTGCCAGCAGTAACGGACTATACACCGGGGAGCTGTTTTTT | . | TRBJ2-2 | TRBV2 | .
CASLATSINYGYTF | TGTGCCAGCTTAGCGACCTCGATTAACTATGGCTACACCTTC | . | TRBJ1-2 | TRBV2 | .
CASSMMGGTEAFF | TGTGCCAGTAGTATGATGGGGGGCACTGAAGCTTTCTTT | . | TRBJ1-1 | TRBV19 | .
CASSPGTEIEKLFF | TGCGCCAGCAGTCCCGGGACAGAGATCGAAAAACTGTTTTTT | TRBD1 | TRBJ1-4 | TRBV5-1 | .
CASSVERGGGEQFF | TGTGCCAGCAGCGTAGAGCGCGGGGGAGGTGAGCAGTTCTTC | TRBD2 | TRBJ2-1 | TRBV9 | .